Listed below are T cell receptor beta chains from one sample, sequenced in a study of early T cells in non-severe SARS-CoV-2 infection. TCRdb called the 5' RACE reads again in MiXCR, with one record for every CDR3 protein. The sample comprises about 56,000 distinct CDR3 sequences, roughly 16% of which are singletons, and roughly 4% rests with the top ten. The sample consisted of whole blood, taken at baseline. The receptors originated from an adult who was a healthcare worker with PCR-confirmed SARS-CoV-2 infection or an uninfected control (not recorded which). Each CDR3 is given with its conserved first and last residue. Each record gives: J gene, D gene, V gene, clone size, CDR3 protein, CDR3 DNA. The D gene is left open where the match is weak. Clone size is stated in some rows and not others, as once, few, many or a class when expanded.

TRBJ1-2 | - | TRBV28 | few | CASTSRQTLYGYTF | TGTGCCAGCACCTCGAGACAGACCCTCTATGGCTACACCTTC
TRBJ2-1 | - | TRBV3-1 | many | CASSRVRDNEQFF | TGTGCCAGCAGCCGGGTCCGGGACAATGAGCAGTTCTTC
TRBJ2-1 | - | TRBV24-1 | few | CATSDDDRGEQFF | TGTGCCACCAGTGACGACGACCGCGGTGAGCAGTTCTTC
TRBJ2-5 | TRBD2 | TRBV5-1 | - | CASSPEASGRETQYF | TGCGCCAGCAGCCCAGAGGCTAGCGGGAGAGAGACCCAGTACTTC
TRBJ2-3 | - | TRBV24-1 | many | CATSDLAEDTQYF | TGTGCCACCAGTGATTTGGCTGAGGATACGCAGTATTTT
TRBJ2-5 | TRBD1 | TRBV9 | - | CASSDSGGETQYF | TGTGCCAGCAGCGATTCAGGGGGAGAGACCCAGTACTTC
TRBJ2-2 | - | TRBV20-1 | few | CSAADPNTGELFF | TGCAGTGCTGCAGACCCGAACACCGGGGAGCTGTTTTTT
TRBJ1-4 | - | TRBV4-1 | - | CASSQWRGEKLFF | TGTGCCAGCAGCCAATGGAGGGGTGAAAAACTGTTTTTT
TRBJ1-1 | - | TRBV11-2 | - | CASSIGRNTEAFF | TGTGCCAGCAGCATCGGACGGAACACTGAAGCTTTCTTT
TRBJ2-3 | TRBD1 | TRBV3-1 | few | CASSFRQGADTQYF | TGTGCCAGCAGCTTCCGACAGGGTGCAGATACGCAGTATTTT
TRBJ2-7 | - | TRBV19 | - | CASTSGRNEQYF | TGTGCCAGTACTTCAGGTCGCAACGAGCAGTACTTC
TRBJ2-7 | - | TRBV7-9 | many | CASSLQQGYEQYF | TGTGCCAGCAGCCTGCAACAGGGCTACGAGCAGTACTTC
TRBJ2-3 | - | TRBV27 | few | CASGGFADTQYF | TGTGCCAGCGGGGGTTTCGCAGATACGCAGTATTTT
TRBJ1-1 | - | TRBV18 | many | CASYSAQNTEAFF | TGTGCCAGCTACAGCGCCCAGAACACTGAAGCTTTCTTT
TRBJ2-7 | - | TRBV7-9 | few | CASSRGTDHYEQYF | TGTGCCAGCAGCCGCGGGACAGACCACTACGAGCAGTACTTC
TRBJ1-6 | - | TRBV6-6 | - | CASSYSRGSSNSPLHF | TGTGCCAGCAGTTACTCGAGAGGCAGCAGCAATTCACCCCTCCACTTT
TRBJ2-7 | TRBD1 | TRBV6-6 | few | CAIRQGPHEQYF | TGTGCCATCCGACAGGGGCCGCACGAGCAGTACTTC
TRBJ2-2 | TRBD2 | TRBV11-2 | - | CASSLALTSGDGELFF | TGTGCCAGCAGCTTAGCCTTGACTAGCGGGGACGGGGAGCTGTTTTTT
TRBJ1-4 | TRBD1 | TRBV28 | many | CASSPSHRGTSPGKLFF | TGTGCCAGCAGTCCGTCTCACAGGGGGACGAGTCCTGGAAAACTGTTTTTT
TRBJ2-7 | - | TRBV13 | many | CASSPAGTRYEQYF | TGTGCCAGCAGCCCCGCCGGTACCCGCTACGAGCAGTACTTC
TRBJ2-4 | - | TRBV2 | - | CASSVDIQYF | TGTGCCAGCAGTGTGGACATTCAGTACTTC
TRBJ2-1 | - | TRBV2 | many | CASYGGRDNEQFF | TGTGCCAGCTATGGGGGGCGTGACAATGAGCAGTTCTTC
TRBJ2-2 | - | TRBV12-3/TRBV12-4 | - | CASSLVAGITGELFF | TGTGCCAGCAGTTTAGTTGCGGGGATCACCGGGGAGCTGTTTTTT
TRBJ2-1 | TRBD1 | TRBV4-1 | many | CASGYRGDEQFF | TGCGCCAGCGGGTACAGGGGCGATGAGCAGTTCTTC
TRBJ2-3 | - | TRBV20-1 | - | CSATKQQGSSTDTQYF | TGCAGTGCTACAAAACAACAGGGTTCTAGCACAGATACGCAGTATTTT
TRBJ2-4 | TRBD2 | TRBV7-2 | many | CASSSPRASGGALNIQYF | TGTGCCAGCAGCTCCCCAAGAGCTAGCGGGGGGGCCTTAAACATTCAGTACTTC
TRBJ2-5 | - | TRBV11-2 | few | CASSLAGPETQYF | TGTGCCAGCAGCTTAGCAGGGCCGGAGACCCAGTACTTC
TRBJ2-7 | TRBD1 | TRBV5-5 | few | CASSPHGTGVYEQYF | TGTGCCAGCAGCCCGCACGGGACAGGGGTCTACGAGCAGTACTTC
TRBJ2-1 | TRBD2 | TRBV6-6 | few | CASSLSGRTSYNEQFF | TGTGCCAGCAGTTTGAGCGGGAGGACCTCCTACAATGAGCAGTTCTTC
TRBJ2-4 | TRBD2 | TRBV6-1 | many | CASSDGGSGGLAKNIQYF | TGTGCCAGCAGTGATGGAGGATCGGGGGGGCTAGCCAAAAACATTCAGTACTTC
TRBJ2-5 | TRBD2 | TRBV7-8 | few | CASSLVASGGQETQYF | TGTGCCAGCAGCTTAGTGGCTAGCGGGGGGCAAGAGACCCAGTACTTC
TRBJ2-2 | - | TRBV6-1 | - | CASSEAFVRSGGELFF | TGTGCCAGCAGTGAAGCTTTCGTTAGATCGGGCGGGGAGCTGTTTTTT